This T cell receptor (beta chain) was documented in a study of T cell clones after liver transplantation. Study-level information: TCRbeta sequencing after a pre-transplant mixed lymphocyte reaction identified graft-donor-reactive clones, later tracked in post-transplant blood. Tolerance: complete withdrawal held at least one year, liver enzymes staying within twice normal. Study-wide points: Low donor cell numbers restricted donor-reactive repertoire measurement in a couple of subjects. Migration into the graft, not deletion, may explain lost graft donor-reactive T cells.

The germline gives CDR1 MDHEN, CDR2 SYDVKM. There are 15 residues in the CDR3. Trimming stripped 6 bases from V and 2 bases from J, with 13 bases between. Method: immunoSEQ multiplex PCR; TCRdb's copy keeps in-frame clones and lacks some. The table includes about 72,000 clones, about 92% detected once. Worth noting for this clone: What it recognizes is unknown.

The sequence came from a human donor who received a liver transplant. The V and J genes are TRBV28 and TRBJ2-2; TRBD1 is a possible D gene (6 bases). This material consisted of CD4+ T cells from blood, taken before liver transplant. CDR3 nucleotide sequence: TGTGCCAGCAGCCCCCACAGGGTAAACACCGGGGAGCTGTTTTTT. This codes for CASSPHRVNTGELFF. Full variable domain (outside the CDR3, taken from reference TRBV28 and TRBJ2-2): DVKVTQSSRYLVKRTGEKVFLECVQDMDHENMFWYRQDPGLGLRLIYFSYDVKMKEKGDIPEGYSVSREKKERFSLILESASTNQTSMYLCASSPHRVNTGELFFGEGSRLTVL.